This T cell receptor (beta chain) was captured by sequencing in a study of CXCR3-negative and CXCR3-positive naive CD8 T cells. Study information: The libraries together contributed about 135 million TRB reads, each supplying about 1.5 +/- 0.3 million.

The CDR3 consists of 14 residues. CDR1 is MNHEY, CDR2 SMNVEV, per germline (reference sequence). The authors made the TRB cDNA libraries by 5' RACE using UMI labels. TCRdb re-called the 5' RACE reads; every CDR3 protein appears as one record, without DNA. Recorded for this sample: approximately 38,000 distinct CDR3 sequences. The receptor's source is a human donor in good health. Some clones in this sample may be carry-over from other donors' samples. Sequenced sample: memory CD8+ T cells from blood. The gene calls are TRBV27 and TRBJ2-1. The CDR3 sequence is CASSLAGADNEQFF.